A selection of T cell receptor beta chains follows, all from one sample in a study of T cell clonotyping in hematopoietic cell transplantation. Clones were read by immunoSEQ multiplex PCR, and TCRdb kept only the in-frame ones, dropping some. The sample yields roughly 44,000 clones, 95% seen once. Sequencing was done on a sample of peripheral blood mononuclear cells. The receptors stem from a young man in good health. Some clones in this sample may be carry-over from other donors' samples. CDR3s include the opening cysteine and the closing phenylalanine or tryptophan. D genes are given only for firm matches. Some rows mark clone size as missing; the rest say once, few, many or name a class of expanded clone.

TRBJ1-2 . TRBD1 TRBV6-6 CASRHDRGSDYGYTF TGTGCCAGCAGGCACGACAGGGGCTCGGACTATGGCTACACCTTC
TRBJ2-2 . . TRBV30 CAWRPGSTGELFF TGTGCCTGGAGACCGGGAAGCACCGGGGAGCTGTTTTTT
TRBJ2-7 . . TRBV2 CATKGGSGTYEQYF TGTGCCACAAAGGGTGGTAGCGGCACCTACGAGCAGTACTTC
TRBJ1-4 . TRBD1 TRBV14 CASSQDGTVHEKLFF TGTGCCAGCAGCCAAGATGGGACAGTGCATGAAAAACTGTTTTTT
TRBJ1-1 . TRBD1 TRBV5-1 CASSADRGGKTEAFF TGCGCCAGCAGCGCCGACAGGGGTGGAAAAACTGAAGCTTTCTTT
TRBJ1-3 . . TRBV6-1 CASSYSGNTIYF TGTGCCAGCAGTTACTCTGGAAACACCATATATTTT
TRBJ1-4 . . TRBV7-2 CASSSKKGSNEKLFF TGTGCCAGCAGCTCGAAAAAGGGGTCTAATGAAAAACTGTTTTTT
TRBJ1-1 . TRBD1 TRBV6-1 CASSEGTGAREAFF TGTGCCAGCAGTGAAGGGACAGGGGCGCGTGAAGCTTTCTTT
TRBJ2-5 once TRBD2 TRBV7-7 CASSLGRLAGKETQYF TGTGCTAGCAGCTTAGGACGTCTAGCGGGAAAAGAGACCCAGTACTTC
TRBJ2-7 . . TRBV14 CASSQLRNYEQYF TGTGCCAGCAGCCAGCTAAGAAACTACGAGCAGTACTTC
TRBJ1-1 . . TRBV5-6 CASSLSPQYTEAFF TGTGCCAGCAGCTTGTCCCCGCAGTACACTGAAGCTTTCTTT
TRBJ2-7 . TRBD1 TRBV9 CASSFRDRVSEQYF TGTGCCAGCAGCTTCCGGGACAGGGTCTCCGAGCAGTACTTC
TRBJ2-3 . . TRBV12-5 CASGFPAAGDGGDTQYF TGTGCTAGTGGTTTTCCCGCGGCAGGGGACGGAGGAGATACGCAGTATTTT
TRBJ1-2 . . TRBV5-1 CASSLDRVGFSGYTF TGCGCCAGCAGCTTGGACAGGGTCGGCTTCAGTGGCTACACCTTC
TRBJ1-5 . TRBD1 TRBV5-1 CASSTGQGGQPQHF TGCGCCAGCAGCACGGGACAGGGGGGTCAGCCCCAGCATTTT
TRBJ2-7 few . TRBV21-1 CASRGIFSYEQYF TGTGCCAGCCGGGGGATTTTCTCCTACGAGCAGTACTTC